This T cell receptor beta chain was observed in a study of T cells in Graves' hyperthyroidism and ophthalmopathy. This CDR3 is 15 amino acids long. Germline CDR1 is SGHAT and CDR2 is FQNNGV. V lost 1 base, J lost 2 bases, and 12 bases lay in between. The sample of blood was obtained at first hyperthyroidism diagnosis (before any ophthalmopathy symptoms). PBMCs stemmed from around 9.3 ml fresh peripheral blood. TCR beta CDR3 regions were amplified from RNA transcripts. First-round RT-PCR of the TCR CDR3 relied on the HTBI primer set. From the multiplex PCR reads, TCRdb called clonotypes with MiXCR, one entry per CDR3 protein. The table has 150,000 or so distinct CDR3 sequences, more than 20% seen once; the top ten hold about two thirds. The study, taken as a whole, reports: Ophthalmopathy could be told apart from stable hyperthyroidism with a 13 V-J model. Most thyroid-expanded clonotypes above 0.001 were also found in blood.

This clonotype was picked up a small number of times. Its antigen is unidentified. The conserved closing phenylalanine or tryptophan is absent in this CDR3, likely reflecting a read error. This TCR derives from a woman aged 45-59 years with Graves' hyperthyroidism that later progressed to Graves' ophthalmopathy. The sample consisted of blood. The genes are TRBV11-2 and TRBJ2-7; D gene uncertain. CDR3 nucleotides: TGTGCCAGCAGCTTAGTGGACCAATCCGCCTACGAGCAGTACCTC. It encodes CASSLVDQSAYEQYL.